A single sample is the source of the 30 T cell receptor beta chains below, sequenced in a study of cytomegalovirus exposure and HLA in healthy donors. Primers: 60 Vbeta forward and 13 Jbeta reverse. Measured with immunoSEQ multiplex PCR; TCRdb has only the in-frame clones, and not every one. Of about 180,000 clones in the sample, 80% were seen once. Material for sequencing was PBMCs. The receptors here all came from a girl aged 5 to 17 in good health and CMV-seropositive.

This chain connects TRBV9 to TRBJ2-3; 10 bases line up with TRBD1. This CDR3 has 15 amino acids. V dropped 4 bases and J dropped 4; count of bases not matched to a gene: 6. Per the germline V gene, CDR1 is SGDLS and CDR2 is YYNGEE. This CDR3 is CASSIRQGAADTQYF. For the CDR3, the DNA is TGTGCCAGCAGCATCCGACAGGGGGCTGCAGATACGCAGTATTTT. Filled out from reference TRBV9 and TRBJ2-3, the complete variable domain reads DSGVTQTPKHLITATGQRVTLRCSPRSGDLSVYWYQQSLDQGLQFLIQYYNGEERAKGNILERFSAQQFPDLHSELNLSSLELGDSALYFCASSIRQGAADTQYFGPGTRLTVL.

J is TRBJ2-1 and V is TRBV10-3; 11 positions match TRBD2. V lost 6 bases and J lost 10; bases outside the gene matches: 11. This CDR3 spans 15 amino acids. Per the germline V gene, CDR1 is ENHRY and CDR2 is SYGVKD. CDR3 DNA: TGTGCCATCAGATCCGGGACTAGCGGTAATACGGAGCAGTTCTTC. Amino acids: CAIRSGTSGNTEQFF.

The chain has TRBV5-4 and TRBJ2-1, with 10 bases identical to TRBD2. CDR3 length: 17 residues. CDR1 and CDR2 (germline): SGHNT, YYREEE (reference sequence). Unmatched junction bases numbered 7, after V lost 4 bases and J lost 0 bases. The CDR3 here is CASSTPSGSHSYNEQFF. For the CDR3, the DNA is TGTGCCAGCAGCACACCTAGCGGGAGCCACTCCTACAATGAGCAGTTCTTC.

This rearrangement joins TRBV7-6 to TRBJ2-1, with TRBD2 matching 9 bases. Trimming at V came to 6 bases and at J to 4 bases, leaving 7 bases not matched to a gene. The CDR3 extends over 15 amino acids. The germline V gene has CDR1 SGHVS and CDR2 FNYEAQ. CDR3 sequence: CASSATSGLYNEQFF. As DNA, the CDR3 is TGTGCCAGCAGTGCCACTAGCGGGCTATACAATGAGCAGTTCTTC.

This clone is a singleton in its sample. The J gene is TRBJ1-2, the V gene TRBV2, with D unresolved. The germline V gene has CDR1 SNHLY and CDR2 FYNNEI. The CDR3 is made up of 15 amino acids. Trimming shortened V by 0 bases and J by 7 bases, and 15 bases separated the two germline ends. This CDR3 is CASSEALGVASGYTF. DNA of the CDR3: TGTGCCAGCAGTGAAGCGCTGGGTGTAGCTTCTGGCTACACCTTC.

This chain's CDR3 is CASSLAAQGAVGELFF. DNA of the CDR3: TGCGCCAGCAGCTTAGCCGCACAGGGGGCAGTTGGGGAACTGTTTTTT. V and J are TRBV4-1 and TRBJ1-4; 9 positions match TRBD1. V gave up 5 bases and J gave up 12 bases; unmatched junction bases: 16. The CDR3 consists of 16 residues. Germline-derived CDR1 and CDR2 are MGHRA and YSYEKL.

This rearrangement joins TRBV30 to TRBJ2-7; the match to TRBD1 covers 9 bases. Per the germline V gene, CDR1 is GTSNPN and CDR2 is SVGIG (reference sequence). V trimming: 1 base; J trimming: 4 bases; junction bases outside the gene matches: 11. This CDR3 region has 16 residues. The CDR3 protein is CAWSASDRGSAYEQYF. The CDR3 DNA sequence: TGTGCCTGGAGTGCCAGTGACAGGGGGTCGGCTTACGAGCAGTACTTC.

V usage is TRBV29-1 and J usage is TRBJ2-7, with D tentatively TRBD1 (6 bases). Germline CDR1 and CDR2: SQVTM and ANQGSEA. The CDR3 totals 12 residues. V was clipped by 7 bases and J by 4 bases, with 14 bases between them. The CDR3 sequence is CSGRDTEYEQYF. The CDR3 DNA sequence: TGCAGCGGCCGGGACACGGAGTACGAGCAGTACTTC.

V and J are TRBV9 and TRBJ2-7; perhaps TRBD1 as D (6 bases). V dropped 0 bases and J dropped 3 bases, with 7 bases sitting between them. CDR3 size: 13 residues. CDR1 SGDLS and CDR2 YYNGEE come from the germline V gene. The CDR3 DNA follows: TGTGCCAGCAGCGTAGAACAGGGCTACGAGCAGTACTTC. Translation gives CASSVEQGYEQYF.

A single count supports this clone. The rearrangement joins TRBV10-2 to TRBJ2-3; unclear D gene. CDR1 is WSHSY, CDR2 SAAADI, per germline. CDR3 length: 11 residues. Trimming stripped 0 bases from V and 14 bases from J, with 9 bases between. The DNA of the CDR3 is TGCGCCAGCAGTGAGTCGTATCTGGCGTATTTT. It translates to CASSESYLAYF.

The genes are TRBV19 and TRBJ1-1; the match to TRBD1 covers 9 bases. Germline V gene data show CDR1 as LNHDA and CDR2 as SQIVND (reference sequence). J lost 3 bases, V lost 5 bases, and 4 bases had no gene match. The CDR3 extends over 14 amino acids. The CDR3 DNA reads as TGTGCCAGTAGTGCCCGGACAGGGGACACTGAAGCTTTCTTT. Translation: CASSARTGDTEAFF.

The chain is built from TRBV7-3 and TRBJ2-6; D gene unclear. V gave up 5 bases and J gave up 1 base, with 9 bases separating them. Looked up from germline, CDR1 is SGHTA and CDR2 is FQGTGA. The CDR3 spans 15 residues. The CDR3, as DNA: TGTGCCAGCAGCCCTAGTTCGTCTGGGGCCAACGTCCTGACTTTC. Translating it yields CASSPSSSGANVLTF.

This chain connects TRBV6-1 to TRBJ1-5; 7 positions agree with TRBD1. The length of the CDR3 is 13 residues. The ends lost 6 bases at V and 4 bases at J; junction bases unmatched: 3. CDR1 and CDR2 (germline): MNHNS, SASEGT. The DNA for the CDR3 is TGTGCCAGCAGGACAGGGAGAAATCAGCCCCAGCATTTT. It is translated as CASRTGRNQPQHF.

The rearrangement uses TRBV28 and TRBJ1-1; D possibly corresponds to TRBD1 (6 bases). Germline CDR1 reads MDHEN; CDR2 reads SYDVKM. The CDR3 sequence is 14 residues long. Deletions cut 8 bases from V and 1 base from J, with 14 bases between. The chain's CDR3 is CASGAGGKNTEAFF. CDR3 nucleotides: TGTGCCAGCGGGGCGGGGGGCAAGAACACTGAAGCTTTCTTT.

This chain links TRBV7-2 with TRBJ1-5; D uncertain. Per the germline V gene, CDR1 is SGHTA and CDR2 is FQGNSA. This CDR3 is 13 amino acids long. V lost 3 bases and J 6 bases, leaving 9 bases between the germline ends. The CDR3 protein is CASSFPGGQPQHF. CDR3 DNA: TGTGCCAGCAGCTTCCCAGGAGGTCAGCCCCAGCATTTT.

V usage is TRBV11-1 and J usage is TRBJ2-5; 8 bases map to TRBD1. Germline CDR1 and CDR2: SGHAT and FQDESV (reference sequence). The CDR3 extends over 15 amino acids. The V gene end was trimmed by 1 base and the J gene end by 4 bases; junction bases not matched to a gene: 5. CDR3 protein: CASSLDATGVETQYF. The CDR3 DNA is TGTGCCAGCAGCTTAGATGCGACAGGGGTAGAGACCCAGTACTTC.

The chain couples TRBV12-5 to TRBJ2-3, with D possibly being TRBD1 (6 bases). CDR1 LGHNT and CDR2 FRNRAP come from the germline V gene. Deletions cut 2 bases from V and 3 bases from J, with 6 bases between. The CDR3 sequence is 13 residues long. This CDR3 is CASGLTGTDTQYF. Here the CDR3 DNA reads TGTGCTAGTGGTTTGACAGGGACAGATACGCAGTATTTT.

The rearrangement uses TRBV10-3 and TRBJ2-7; D unresolved. Germline-derived CDR1 and CDR2 are ENHRY and SYGVKD. The CDR3 is made up of 13 amino acids. Trimming stripped 10 bases from V and 5 bases from J, with 18 bases between. The CDR3 bases are TGTGCCACCCATCCGGCGGTGACTCACGAGCAGTACTTC. This sequence encodes CATHPAVTHEQYF.

The chain couples TRBV30 to TRBJ1-3; no clear D gene. CDR3 length equals 15 residues. Germline CDR1 GTSNPN, CDR2 SVGIG (reference sequence). Trimming stripped 1 base from V and 0 bases from J, with 10 bases between. The CDR3 spells CAWSEGGSSGNTIYF. CDR3 coding DNA: TGTGCCTGGAGTGAGGGAGGGAGCTCTGGAAACACCATATATTTT.

The chain has TRBV5-1 and TRBJ1-2, with 10 bases identical to TRBD1. Germline V gene data show CDR1 as SGHRS and CDR2 as YFSETQ. V lost 4 bases, J lost 6 bases, and 3 bases stayed unmatched. CDR3 length: 13 residues. CDR3 bases: TGCGCCAGCAGCGTGGACAGGGGGAATGGCTACACCTTC. As protein: CASSVDRGNGYTF. The variable domain in full, completed from reference TRBV5-1 and TRBJ1-2, reads KAGVTQTPRYLIKTRGQQVTLSCSPISGHRSVSWYQQTPGQGLQFLFEYFSETQRNKGNFPGRFSGRQFSNSRSEMNVSTLELGDSALYLCASSVDRGNGYTFGSGTRLTVV.

In its sample, this clone was seen a few times. The rearrangement uses TRBV28 and TRBJ2-1, with 8 bases identical to TRBD2. The junction had 9 bases not matched to a gene; V was cut back by 11 bases and J by 9 bases. The CDR3 has 12 residues. Germline CDR1 reads MDHEN; CDR2 reads SYDVKM. The CDR3 bases are TGTGCCCATAGGGCGGGGGGCAGTGAGCAGTTCTTC. Its protein product is CAHRAGGSEQFF.

This clone was seen only once. CDR3 coding DNA: TGCGCCAGCAGCCAAGACGGACAGGGGACATCCACAGATACGCAGTATTTT. Translated, it gives CASSQDGQGTSTDTQYF. The rearrangement uses TRBV4-3 and TRBJ2-3; TRBD1 matches at 9 bases. J gave up 2 bases and V 0 bases, and 6 bases lay outside the gene matches. The CDR3 totals 17 residues. Germline CDR1 reads LGHNA; CDR2 reads YSLEER.

The gene calls are TRBV4-1 and TRBJ1-4, with D maybe TRBD1 (5 bases). Germline V gene data show CDR1 as MGHRA and CDR2 as YSYEKL. The CDR3 runs to 14 residues. Trimming took 1 base from V and 5 from J, leaving 8 bases between them. The CDR3 sequence: CASSQVAGNEKLFF. The CDR3 DNA reads as TGCGCCAGCAGCCAAGTTGCAGGGAATGAAAAACTGTTTTTT.

The chain employs TRBV5-4 and TRBJ2-2; TRBD2 matches at 9 bases. The CDR3 is made up of 16 amino acids. V lost 4 bases, J lost 5 bases, and 9 bases stayed unmatched. The germline CDR1 and CDR2 sequences are SGHNT and YYREEE (reference sequence). The CDR3, as DNA: TGTGCCAGCAGCGGGAGTGCTAGCGGGAATACCGGGGAGCTGTTTTTT. Its protein product is CASSGSASGNTGELFF. The full variable domain, in which reference TRBV5-4 and TRBJ2-2 provide the parts outside the CDR3, is ETGVTQSPTHLIKTRGQQVTLRCSSQSGHNTVSWYQQALGQGPQFIFQYYREEENGRGNFPPRFSGLQFPNYSSELNVNALELDDSALYLCASSGSASGNTGELFFGEGSRLTVL.

This clone was observed a few times. This chain connects TRBV25-1 to TRBJ2-6; D ambiguous. This CDR3 is built from 14 residues. V dropped 4 bases and J dropped 0 bases, with 4 bases sitting between them. Germline loops: CDR1 MGHDK, CDR2 SYGVNS. The CDR3 bases are TGTGCCAGCAGTGGGAGCTCTGGGGCCAACGTCCTGACTTTC. It specifies CASSGSSGANVLTF.

The rearrangement uses TRBV19 and TRBJ1-2, with 7 bases aligning to TRBD1. With 3 bases clipped from V and 3 bases from J, the junction kept 13 bases outside the gene matches. This CDR3 has 17 amino acids. Germline CDR1 reads LNHDA; CDR2 reads SQIVND (reference sequence). The CDR3 sequence: CASSIPGQPKPYYGYTF. As DNA, the CDR3 is TGTGCCAGTAGTATTCCGGGACAGCCTAAACCCTACTATGGCTACACCTTC.

The chain carries TRBV6-5 and TRBJ2-6; the D gene is possibly TRBD1 (5 bases). Trimming took off 3 bases at V and 2 bases at J, with 11 bases between the two ends. This CDR3 has 16 residues. Germline V gene sequence: CDR1 MNHEY, CDR2 SVGAGI. The CDR3 reads CASSYYRQPGANVLTF. DNA for the CDR3: TGTGCCAGCAGTTATTATCGACAGCCTGGGGCCAACGTCCTGACTTTC.

This chain uses TRBV4-3 with TRBJ1-1, with D possibly TRBD1 on 5 matching bases. In germline, CDR1 is LGHNA, CDR2 YSLEER. The CDR3 is 14 amino acids. V shed 1 base and J shed 6 bases, with 12 bases lying between them. The CDR3 nucleotides are TGCGCCAGCAGCCAAGTAGTAGGGGTGGCTGAAGCTTTCTTT. This sequence encodes CASSQVVGVAEAFF.

The rearrangement uses TRBV5-1 and TRBJ1-4; TRBD1 matches 9 bases. The CDR3 sequence is 14 residues long. V dropped 4 bases and J dropped 8; count of bases not matched to a gene: 6. Germline assignment: CDR1 SGHRS and CDR2 YFSETQ. The CDR3 here is CASSPGTGKEKLFF. The CDR3 region has the DNA TGCGCCAGCAGCCCCGGGACAGGGAAGGAAAAACTGTTTTTT.

The gene calls are TRBV29-1 and TRBJ1-1, with 8 bases matching TRBD1. J gave up 2 bases and V 6 bases, and 5 bases lay outside the gene matches. Looked up from germline, CDR1 is SQVTM and CDR2 is ANQGSEA. The CDR3 contains 13 residues. The CDR3: CSVEDRVNTEAFF. CDR3 coding DNA: TGCAGCGTAGAGGACAGGGTTAACACTGAAGCTTTCTTT.